The 19 T cell receptor beta chains reported below all come from one sample, sequenced in a study of blood T cell repertoires in COVID-19. The assay was immunoSEQ multiplex PCR, and TCRdb's table has in-frame clones only and misses some. This table holds 120,000 to 150,000 clones, around 87% found once. Input material: peripheral blood. These TCRs come from a man between 45 and 60 years old who had recovered from COVID-19.

V gene TRBV30 combines with J gene TRBJ1-5; tentatively, D is TRBD1 (6 bases). Trimming removed 2 bases at V and 0 bases at J, with 8 bases between. The CDR3 covers 14 residues. Per the germline V gene, CDR1 is GTSNPN and CDR2 is SVGIG (reference sequence). The CDR3 DNA follows: TGTGCCTGGAGTTCAGGGGTTAGCAATCAGCCCCAGCATTTT. This translates into CAWSSGVSNQPQHF.

The chain carries TRBV3-1 (or the pseudogene TRBV3-2) and TRBJ2-3, with 10 bases aligning to TRBD2. The V gene's germline CDR1 is LGHDT and CDR2 YNNKEL (reference sequence). This CDR3 region has 16 residues. The junction had 7 bases not matched to a gene; V was cut back by 4 bases and J by 3 bases. This CDR3 reads CASSPRSSGGTDTQYF. The DNA of the CDR3 is TGTGCCAGCAGCCCCCGTAGTAGCGGGGGGACAGATACGCAGTATTTT.

The chain couples TRBV6-2 or TRBV6-3 to TRBJ2-7, with D possibly TRBD2 on 6 matching bases. There are 12 residues in the CDR3. Germline V lookup: CDR1 MNHEY, CDR2 SVGEGT. V lost 2 bases and J lost 6, with 8 bases in between. The CDR3 spells CASSYGGIEQYF. The CDR3 coding sequence is TGTGCCAGCAGTTACGGAGGGATCGAGCAGTACTTC.

The V and J genes are TRBV12-5 and TRBJ2-3; 7 bases agree with TRBD2. Germline CDR1 reads LGHNT; CDR2 reads FRNRAP. With V trimmed by 6 bases and J by 5 bases, 17 bases remained unmatched. This CDR3 spans 17 amino acids. The CDR3 DNA follows: TGTGCTAGTGGCCACGCGCCTTCCAGCGGGGTCCGAGATACGCAGTATTTT. It yields the protein CASGHAPSSGVRDTQYF.

This chain uses TRBV7-3 with TRBJ1-4, with D uncertain. This CDR3 has 13 residues. Trimming left V 5 bases short and J 11 bases short, with 15 bases between. The germline CDR1 and CDR2 sequences are SGHTA and FQGTGA. The CDR3 protein is CASSVEGTWKLFF. CDR3 DNA: TGTGCCAGCAGCGTGGAGGGAACTTGGAAACTGTTTTTT.

This clone was counted only a few times. This chain uses TRBV3-1 (or the pseudogene TRBV3-2) with TRBJ1-4; D might be TRBD1 (6 bases). Germline values: CDR1 LGHDT, CDR2 YNNKEL (reference sequence). Trimming cost V 1 base and J 5 bases, with 14 bases left between them. The CDR3 runs 16 residues. As DNA, the CDR3 is TGTGCCAGCAGCCAAGTTTCAGGGGCTCGAAATGAAAAACTGTTTTTT. Translated, it gives CASSQVSGARNEKLFF.

The chain uses TRBV7-9 and TRBJ2-2; 7 bases agree with TRBD1. Looked up from germline, CDR1 is SEHNR and CDR2 is FQNEAQ (reference sequence). V was clipped by 5 bases and J by 4 bases; unmatched bases: 7. The CDR3 spans 15 residues. As DNA, the CDR3 is TGTGCCAGCAGCCTCCGGGACAGCTTCACCGGGGAGCTGTTTTTT. Translating it yields CASSLRDSFTGELFF.

The chain joins TRBV7-9 to TRBJ1-4; no reliable D call. Germline V gene sequence: CDR1 SEHNR, CDR2 FQNEAQ (reference sequence). CDR3 length equals 15 residues. V lost 1 base to trimming and J lost 8 bases, with 14 bases between them. The DNA of the CDR3 is TGTGCCAGCAGCTTAGGCGGGTACGCGGACGAAAAACTGTTTTTT. Translated, it gives CASSLGGYADEKLFF.

The chain links TRBV4-1 to TRBJ2-7, with 10 bases identical to TRBD1. Germline values: CDR1 MGHRA, CDR2 YSYEKL. CDR3 size: 16 residues. V was clipped by 1 base and J by 6 bases; unmatched bases: 9. In DNA form, the CDR3 reads TGCGCCAGCAGCCAAGGTTTGGGACAGGGGAGGGGCGAGCAGTACTTC. This encodes CASSQGLGQGRGEQYF.

The V and J genes are TRBV5-5 and TRBJ1-4, with TRBD1 as a possible D gene (5 bases). The germline gives CDR1 SGHKS, CDR2 YYEKEE (reference sequence). The CDR3 has 19 amino acids. V dropped 0 bases and J dropped 1 base, with 19 bases sitting between them. CDR3 amino acids: CASSLEAGWYGVTNEKLFF. The CDR3 nucleotides read TGTGCCAGCAGCTTGGAGGCAGGGTGGTATGGGGTAACTAATGAAAAACTGTTTTTT.

The V gene is TRBV5-1, the J gene TRBJ2-3, with TRBD2 identical over 7 bases. Trimming took 3 bases from V and 2 from J; bases not matched to a gene: 12. Germline V lookup: CDR1 SGHRS, CDR2 YFSETQ. The CDR3 length is 17 residues. CDR3 nucleotides: TGCGCCAGCAGCTACCGGCCGGCTAGCGGACTCACAGATACGCAGTATTTT. This codes for CASSYRPASGLTDTQYF.

This chain uses TRBV11-2 with TRBJ2-3, with 11 nucleotides matching TRBD2. This CDR3 is built from 15 residues. V was pared by 5 bases and J by 5 bases, with 6 bases of the junction left unmatched. The V gene's germline CDR1 is SGHAT and CDR2 FQNNGV. CDR3 protein: CASSISGTSGDTQYF. Here the CDR3 DNA reads TGTGCCAGCAGCATCTCCGGGACTAGCGGAGATACGCAGTATTTT.

CDR3 sequence (DNA): TGTGCCAGCAGTGAACGCTGGGTTACAGGGTTTAACACTGAAGCTTTCTTT. Translating gives CASSERWVTGFNTEAFF. The rearrangement links TRBV6-1 to TRBJ1-1, with a weak D call TRBD1 (6 bases). The CDR3 consists of 17 residues. V gave up 2 bases and J gave up 2 bases, with 18 bases separating them. CDR1 is MNHNS and CDR2 is SASEGT in the germline V gene.

CDR3 sequence reads: CASSWMTGFNTNTGELFF. CDR3 bases: TGTGCCAGCAGCTGGATGACAGGGTTTAATACGAACACCGGGGAGCTGTTTTTT. The chain is built from TRBV5-4 and TRBJ2-2; 7 bases match TRBD1. The V segment lost 3 bases and the J segment 0 bases; nucleotides outside the gene matches: 11. The CDR3 sequence is 18 residues long. CDR1 and CDR2 from the germline V gene are SGHNT and YYREEE (reference sequence). Variable domain in full (rest from reference TRBV5-4 and TRBJ2-2): ETGVTQSPTHLIKTRGQQVTLRCSSQSGHNTVSWYQQALGQGPQFIFQYYREEENGRGNFPPRFSGLQFPNYSSELNVNALELDDSALYLCASSWMTGFNTNTGELFFGEGSRLTVL.

This clone was found once. The chain recombines TRBV18 with TRBJ2-5; a weak D match, TRBD2 (5 bases). V was pared by 2 bases and J by 1 base, with 5 bases between. The CDR3 sequence is 13 residues long. The germline gives CDR1 KGHSH, CDR2 LQKENI. CDR3 coding DNA: TGTGCCAGCTCACCAGGAGGCCAAGAGACCCAGTACTTC. It translates to CASSPGGQETQYF.

The CDR3, as DNA: TGTGCCAGCAGTGAAAGTTCCCGGGGCAATCAGCCCCAGCATTTT. This codes for CASSESSRGNQPQHF. The V call is TRBV2, the J call TRBJ1-5; D is ambiguous. The CDR3 sequence is 15 residues long. The V end lost 2 bases, the J end lost 2 bases, and 10 bases lay between the germline ends. Germline V gene lookup returns CDR1 SNHLY and CDR2 FYNNEI.

The V call is TRBV19, the J call TRBJ1-5, with 10 bases that match TRBD1. The length of the CDR3 is 14 residues. The junction had 3 bases not matched to a gene; V was cut back by 5 bases and J by 5 bases. Looked up from germline, CDR1 is LNHDA and CDR2 is SQIVND (reference sequence). The CDR3 coding sequence is TGTGCCAGTAGTCAGACAGGGGGCGATCAGCCCCAGCATTTT. Amino acid sequence: CASSQTGGDQPQHF.

The rearrangement uses TRBV2 and TRBJ2-1; no reliable D call. Germline-derived CDR1 and CDR2 are SNHLY and FYNNEI. This CDR3 spans 10 amino acids. V was shortened by 6 bases and J by 7 bases, with 4 bases between the two germline ends. The CDR3 spells CASRRNEQFF. CDR3 nucleotides: TGTGCCAGCAGGCGGAATGAGCAGTTCTTC.

This chain connects TRBV11-2 to TRBJ2-7; D gene ambiguous. CDR3 length: 13 residues. The V gene lost 2 bases and the J gene lost 3 bases, with 8 bases spanning the gap. Germline CDR1 SGHAT, CDR2 FQNNGV. The CDR3 bases are TGTGCCAGCAGCTTATTACTTTACTACGAGCAGTACTTC. Translated: CASSLLLYYEQYF.